These T cell receptor beta chains were read from a single sample in a study of T cell changes during pregnancy in multiple sclerosis. The assay was immunoSEQ multiplex PCR, and TCRdb's table has in-frame clones only and misses some. This table has approximately 53,000 clones, 90% appearing once. The sequencing used peripheral blood, collected after pregnancy. The receptors originated from a female donor in good health, enrolled as a control in a pregnancy study. Each CDR3 is given with its conserved first and last residue. The size entry is marked missing in some rows and otherwise reads once, few, many or a size class.

v_call clone_size cdr3_aa
TRBV2 - CASNYDRVQETQYF
TRBV5-1 - CASSPFGGHQPQHF
TRBV28 - CASRQGYGYTF
TRBV6-6 few CASTPTVRMDTEAFF
TRBV5-6 - CASGAGKGEQYF
TRBV6-5 once CASSRPGAYNEQFF
TRBV28 - CASSSRVGEQFF
TRBV2 - CASSLLRVEGSGELFF
TRBV5-4 - CASSPPRGEAFF
TRBV29-1 - CSVELPKSSYEQYF
TRBV5-1 - CASSLGGGGPTYDTQYF
TRBV7-2 - CASNPRGGPSYNEQFF
TRBV6-4 - CASSGNSGGESNEQFF
TRBV21-1 - CASSGLAEENVNTGELFF
TRBV27 - CASSRPLTGNEQYF
TRBV20-1 - CSASEYEQYF
TRBV4-1 - CASSPPGTDTQYF
TRBV10-2 - CASSEIAGNYGYTF
TRBV5-1 - CASSLRGDEKLFF
TRBV6-1 - CASSEAETQYF
TRBV7-9 - CASSPRGGRVEGGYTF
TRBV7-9 once CASSYLAGGSETQYF
TRBV30 few CAWGGFSNTGELFF
TRBV6-5 - CASSYSQRNGELFF
TRBV4-1 - CASSQGELGGVKRTEAFF
TRBV23-1 - CASSRSTGQRTYNEQFF
TRBV5-1 - CASSSDREEGFF
TRBV7-2 - CASSLGAALYTEAFF
TRBV7-9 - CASSRDIPHGYTF
TRBV6-5 - CASREDRIKNIQYF
TRBV10-1 - CASSEGTTNTGELFF
TRBV5-1 - CASSLEGGDNSPLHF
TRBV7-2 - CASSFWTGTNEQFF
TRBV7-9 - CASSWGQGRNSNQPQHF
TRBV4-3 - CASSQGQQETQYF
TRBV4-3 - CASSQDRGGTEAFF
TRBV9 - CASSTRGGAWNEQFF
TRBV6-1 once CASSDPTGADEAFF
TRBV5-4 - CASSLATGMDGYTF
TRBV7-3 - CASSLRFSENTEAFF
TRBV5-1 - CASSLSGQGSSGGYTF
TRBV5-6 - CASSRTGTSGEQYF
TRBV6-4 - CASSASEGGNEKLFF
TRBV15 once CATSRDLQGTEAFF
TRBV15 once CATSRDDTNYGYTF
TRBV9 - CASSPTQGSSGGQFF
TRBV19 - CASSIGAGYNEQFF
TRBV4-2 - CASSPRTGSYYEQYF
TRBV27 once CASSPVGGYEQYF
TRBV7-2 - CASSLFGGGSNQPQHF
TRBV7-2 few CASSFEQGAKKTLHF
TRBV14 - CVSRTSGTHEQYF
TRBV9 - CASSLGTGGAFNSPLHF
TRBV4-3 - CASSQDGSSNSPLHF
TRBV7-9 - CASSLPIGLGDTEAFF